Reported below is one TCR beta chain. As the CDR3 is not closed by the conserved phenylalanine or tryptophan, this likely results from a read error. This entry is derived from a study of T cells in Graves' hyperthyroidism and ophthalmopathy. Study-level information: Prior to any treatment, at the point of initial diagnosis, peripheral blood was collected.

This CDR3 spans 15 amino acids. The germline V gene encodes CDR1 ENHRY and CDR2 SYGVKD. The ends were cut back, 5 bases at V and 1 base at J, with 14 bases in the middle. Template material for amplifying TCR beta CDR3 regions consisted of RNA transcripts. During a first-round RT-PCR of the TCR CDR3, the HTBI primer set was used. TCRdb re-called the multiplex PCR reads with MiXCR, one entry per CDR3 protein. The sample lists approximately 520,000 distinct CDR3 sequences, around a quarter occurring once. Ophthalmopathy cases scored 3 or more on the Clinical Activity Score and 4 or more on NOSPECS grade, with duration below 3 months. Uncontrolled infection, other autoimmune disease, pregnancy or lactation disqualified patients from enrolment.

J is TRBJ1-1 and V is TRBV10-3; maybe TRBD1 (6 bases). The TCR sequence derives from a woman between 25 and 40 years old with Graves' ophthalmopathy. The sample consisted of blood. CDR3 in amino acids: CAISQPGGRNTEAFL. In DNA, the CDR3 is TGTGCCATCAGTCAGCCCGGGGGCCGGAACACTGAAGCTTTCCTT.